The present TCR beta chain was sequenced within a study of neurological immune-mediated disorders. CDR3 length equals 18 residues. CDR1 is MNHEY, CDR2 SVGAGI, per germline. V lost 6 bases and J lost 0, with 21 bases in between. This clonotype was recorded at least ten times. TCRdb ran MiXCR on the 5' RACE reads and lists one entry per CDR3 protein. This sample has 100,000 or so distinct CDR3 sequences; roughly 4% occur once, and the top ten carry under 6.5%. This TCR was recovered from a woman aged 18-29 years with multiple sclerosis. V usage is TRBV6-5 and J usage is TRBJ1-5, with D perhaps matching TRBD1 (5 bases). Sequencing was carried out using PBMCs. CDR3 coding DNA: TGTGCCAGCAGCCCAGTATGGGGCAATCCCTATAGCAATCAGCCCCAGCATTTT. It encodes CASSPVWGNPYSNQPQHF.